One TCR beta chain is described in this entry. Its antigen is currently unknown. Trimming removed 0 bases at V and 5 bases at J, with 3 bases between. This CDR3 has 12 residues. The germline V gene has CDR1 SGHRS and CDR2 YFSETQ. Scientists ran DNA taken from cultured CD4+ T cells through the Oncomine TCR Beta short-read assay for sequencing. TCRdb re-called the PCR reads through MiXCR, storing one row per CDR3 protein. The top ten clones hold under 20% of a sample with approximately 4,100 distinct CDR3 sequences, about 20% of them seen once. Treatment in this sample: 10-day PBMC culture with coronavirus spike peptide pools or control peptides (ViraFEST assay). These data come from a study of vaccination and CD4 T cells after COVID-19. The wider study: Convalescent participants consisted of six males and four females, two being Hispanic.

V is TRBV5-1 and J is TRBJ1-3; D unclear. This TCR came from a human donor who had recovered from COVID-19. The sample was CD4+ T cells from blood, cultured in vitro. This chain's CDR3 is CASSLDRNTIYF. The CDR3 nucleotides are TGCGCCAGCAGCTTGGACCGAAACACCATATATTTT.